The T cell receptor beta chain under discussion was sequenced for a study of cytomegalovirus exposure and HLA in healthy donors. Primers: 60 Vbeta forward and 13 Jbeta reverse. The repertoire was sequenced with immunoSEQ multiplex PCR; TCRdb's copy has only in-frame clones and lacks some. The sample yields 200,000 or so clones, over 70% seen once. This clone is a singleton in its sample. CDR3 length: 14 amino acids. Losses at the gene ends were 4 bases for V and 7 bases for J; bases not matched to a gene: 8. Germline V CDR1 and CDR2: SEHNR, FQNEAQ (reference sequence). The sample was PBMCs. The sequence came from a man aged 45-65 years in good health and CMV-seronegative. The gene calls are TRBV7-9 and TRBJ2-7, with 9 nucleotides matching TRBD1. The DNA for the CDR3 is TGTGCCAGCAGCTGGGGACAGGGAGAGTGGGAGCAGTACTTC. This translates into CASSWGQGEWEQYF.